The 5 T cell receptor beta chains below all came from one sample that was sequenced in a study of blood T cell repertoires in COVID-19. The data were produced by immunoSEQ multiplex PCR, yet TCRdb's version contains in-frame clones alone and is incomplete. Among some 100,000 clones listed, roughly 70% were seen once. Sequenced sample: peripheral blood. The receptors derive from a man in his 70s with COVID-19, enrolled during active disease.

The chain employs TRBV3-1 (or the pseudogene TRBV3-2) and TRBJ1-1, with TRBD1 matching over 9 bases. This CDR3 comprises 14 residues. J lost 3 bases, V lost 1 base, and 0 bases had no gene match. The germline V gene has CDR1 LGHDT and CDR2 YNNKEL (reference sequence). The CDR3 DNA reads as TGTGCCAGCAGCCAAGGACAGGGGGACACTGAAGCTTTCTTT. Translating gives CASSQGQGDTEAFF.

The J gene is TRBJ1-2, the V gene TRBV7-8, with D perhaps matching TRBD1 (5 bases). Germline values: CDR1 SGHVS, CDR2 FQNEAQ. Trimming pared 0 bases from V and 5 bases from J, leaving 13 bases between. CDR3 length equals 15 residues. CDR3 bases: TGTGCCAGCAGCTTAGCGTATGGGCAGGGTTATGGCTACACCTTC. Translation gives CASSLAYGQGYGYTF.

The rearrangement uses TRBV19 and TRBJ2-5; TRBD1 matches at 7 bases. Per the germline V gene, CDR1 is LNHDA and CDR2 is SQIVND (reference sequence). J was trimmed by 4 bases and V by 1 base; bases with no gene match: 3. The CDR3 runs 14 residues. Written as DNA, the CDR3 is TGTGCCAGTAGTATAGTTTCAGGGGGAGAGACCCAGTACTTC. This gives the protein CASSIVSGGETQYF.

This chain links TRBV19 with TRBJ1-2; 7 positions agree with TRBD1. Germline V CDR1 and CDR2: LNHDA, SQIVND (reference sequence). Trimming cost V 6 bases and J 6 bases; bases outside gene matches: 19. The CDR3 is 17 residues long. This CDR3 reads CASRTQTGTLLKDGYTF. CDR3 DNA: TGTGCCAGTAGGACCCAGACAGGGACGTTGTTGAAGGATGGCTACACCTTC.

The chain couples TRBV29-1 to TRBJ2-3; 13 bases match TRBD2. This CDR3 region has 16 residues. Looked up from germline, CDR1 is SQVTM and CDR2 is ANQGSEA. V lost 6 bases to trimming and J lost 4 bases; unmatched junction nucleotides: 10. CDR3: CSVDIGTSGIADTQYF. The CDR3 nucleotides read TGCAGCGTCGATATCGGGACTAGCGGGATAGCAGATACGCAGTATTTT.